A selection of T cell receptor beta chains follows, all from one sample in a study of T cell responses to AZD1222 COVID-19 vaccine. The data were produced by immunoSEQ multiplex PCR, yet TCRdb's version contains in-frame clones alone and is incomplete. Seen here are about 150,000 clones, about 91% observed once, and the top ten hold over 1.1%. This specimen was peripheral blood, taken on day 0 of AZD1222 vaccination. The origin of the receptors is an adult in good health. The CDR3 runs from the conserved cysteine through the conserved F or W. The D gene is left open where the match is weak. Expanded clones are given a class, and other clones once, few, many or no size at all.

d_gene	abundance	j_gene	v_gene	CDR3aa	CDR3nt
.	.	TRBJ2-2	TRBV21-1	CASSKRGLDSQIELFF	TGTGCCAGCAGCAAACGTGGATTGGACAGTCAGATCGAGCTGTTTTTT
.	.	TRBJ2-4	TRBV13	CASSAGQPKAKNIQYF	TGTGCCAGCAGCGCCGGACAGCCTAAAGCCAAAAACATTCAGTACTTC
.	.	TRBJ1-1	TRBV11-2	CASSLDRAGNEAFF	TGTGCCAGCAGCTTAGACCGGGCGGGGAATGAAGCTTTCTTT
.	.	TRBJ2-2	TRBV29-1	CSVTSPRGANTGELFF	TGCAGCGTTACCTCCCCTCGCGGGGCGAACACCGGGGAGCTGTTTTTT
TRBD2	.	TRBJ2-3	TRBV11-2	CASSLDLGLAGGRTDTQYF	TGTGCCAGCAGCCTCGACCTCGGACTAGCGGGGGGTCGCACAGATACGCAGTATTTT
TRBD1	.	TRBJ1-1	TRBV5-1	CASSFPTGGLNTEAFF	TGCGCCAGCAGCTTCCCGACAGGGGGCTTGAACACTGAAGCTTTCTTT
.	.	TRBJ1-1	TRBV7-8	CASSQGGGTEAFF	TGTGCCAGCAGCCAAGGGGGGGGCACTGAAGCTTTCTTT
.	.	TRBJ2-3	TRBV5-1	CASSHKGTSTDTQYF	TGCGCCAGCAGCCATAAGGGCACAAGCACAGATACGCAGTATTTT
.	.	TRBJ1-5	TRBV21-1	CASSKGDNNQPQHF	TGTGCCAGCAGCAAAGGGGACAACAATCAGCCCCAGCATTTT
.	few	TRBJ1-5	TRBV12-5	CASGLVLGPERQPQHF	TGTGCTAGTGGTTTGGTACTCGGCCCCGAACGTCAGCCCCAGCATTTT
TRBD1	.	TRBJ2-7	TRBV11-2	CASSSGTGQTYEQYF	TGTGCCAGCAGCTCAGGGACAGGCCAAACCTACGAGCAGTACTTC
.	.	TRBJ1-2	TRBV6-5	CASSYFRQNPNYGYTF	TGTGCCAGCAGTTACTTCCGACAGAACCCTAACTATGGCTACACCTTC
.	.	TRBJ1-1	TRBV27	CASSLGRNTEAFF	TGTGCCAGCAGTTTAGGGCGGAACACTGAAGCTTTCTTT
TRBD1	.	TRBJ2-1	TRBV5-1	CASSPATGGFYNEQFF	TGCGCCAGCAGCCCAGCGACAGGGGGCTTCTACAATGAGCAGTTCTTC
.	once	TRBJ1-3	TRBV3-1/TRBV3-2	CASSQDNPLRWDFGNTIYF	TGTGCCAGCAGCCAAGATAATCCCCTCAGATGGGACTTTGGAAACACCATATATTTT
TRBD2	.	TRBJ2-7	TRBV11-2	CASSWTSASSYEQYF	TGTGCCAGCAGCTGGACTAGCGCGAGCTCCTACGAGCAGTACTTC
.	.	TRBJ1-2	TRBV5-5	CASSLEAGDKRYYGYTF	TGTGCCAGCAGCTTGGAGGCGGGGGACAAGCGGTATTATGGCTACACCTTC
.	.	TRBJ1-5	TRBV19	CASSRGGLMDNQPQHF	TGTGCCAGTAGTAGGGGGGGCCTGATGGACAATCAGCCCCAGCATTTT
.	.	TRBJ1-1	TRBV9	CASTGLNTEAFF	TGTGCCAGCACGGGACTTAACACTGAAGCTTTCTTT
.	.	TRBJ1-2	TRBV5-1	CASSSTADSPLKNF	TGCGCCAGCAGCTCCACAGCTGACAGTCCACTCAAAAACTTC
.	few	TRBJ2-7	TRBV9	CASSVGGYEQYF	TGTGCCAGCAGCGTAGGCGGGTACGAGCAGTACTTC
.	.	TRBJ1-3	TRBV11-3	CASSLIGRVGNTIYF	TGTGCCAGCAGCCTAATCGGGAGGGTTGGAAACACCATATATTTT
.	.	TRBJ1-1	TRBV7-9	CASRGGGGTEAFF	TGTGCCAGCAGGGGAGGAGGGGGAACTGAAGCTTTCTTT
.	.	TRBJ1-3	TRBV19	CASRRNSGNTIYF	TGTGCCAGTAGACGGAACTCTGGAAACACCATATATTTT
TRBD1	once	TRBJ1-2	TRBV30	CAWSVRTGVGYTF	TGTGCCTGGAGCGTTAGGACAGGGGTTGGCTACACCTTC
.	.	TRBJ1-4	TRBV2	CASNQDAPSGKLFF	TGTGCCAGCAACCAGGACGCCCCAAGTGGAAAACTGTTTTTT
.	.	TRBJ2-1	TRBV27	CASSLGGVNEQFF	TGTGCCAGCAGTTTGGGGGGCGTCAATGAGCAGTTCTTC
.	.	TRBJ1-1	TRBV14	CASSKPGRLLTNTEAFF	TGTGCCAGCAGCAAACCGGGACGCCTCCTGACGAACACTGAAGCTTTCTTT
.	.	TRBJ1-2	TRBV16	CASSPGRNGYTF	TGTGCCAGCAGCCCGGGAAGGAATGGCTACACCTTC
.	.	TRBJ2-2	TRBV7-9	CASSGGLGNTGELFF	TGTGCCAGCAGCGGGGGTCTGGGGAACACCGGGGAGCTGTTTTTT
.	.	TRBJ1-5	TRBV28	CASRDENQPQHF	TGTGCCAGCAGGGACGAAAACCAGCCCCAGCATTTT
.	.	TRBJ1-1	TRBV5-1	CASSLTGSNTEAFF	TGCGCCAGCAGCTTAACAGGTAGTAACACTGAAGCTTTCTTT
TRBD1	.	TRBJ1-2	TRBV11-3	CASSLRTGGLGYGYTF	TGTGCCAGCAGCTTGCGGACAGGGGGTCTCGGCTATGGCTACACCTTC
.	.	TRBJ1-6	TRBV28	CASSLVMGMGDSPLHF	TGTGCCAGCAGTTTGGTAATGGGGATGGGCGATTCACCCCTCCACTTT
TRBD1	.	TRBJ2-3	TRBV9	CASSDDRGPTDTQYF	TGTGCCAGCAGCGACGACAGGGGGCCAACAGATACGCAGTATTTT
.	.	TRBJ1-2	TRBV11-2	CASSRSSATLGYGYTF	TGTGCCAGCAGCCGGAGCTCAGCCACCCTAGGCTATGGCTACACCTTC
.	once	TRBJ2-2	TRBV12-3/TRBV12-4	CASRRVTGELFF	TGTGCCAGCAGGCGGGTCACCGGGGAGCTGTTTTTT
TRBD2	.	TRBJ2-7	TRBV7-7	CASSLGTSGVYEQYF	TGTGCCAGCAGCCTAGGGACTAGCGGGGTATACGAGCAGTACTTC
TRBD2	.	TRBJ2-1	TRBV5-6	CASSSRTSGEYNEQFF	TGTGCCAGCAGCTCTAGGACTAGCGGGGAATACAATGAGCAGTTCTTC
.	.	TRBJ1-5	TRBV7-9	CASSLPGNQPQHF	TGTGCCAGCAGCTTACCAGGGAATCAGCCCCAGCATTTT
TRBD2	.	TRBJ2-7	TRBV7-9	CASSLPGGGVYEQYF	TGTGCCAGCAGCTTACCCGGCGGGGGGGTCTACGAGCAGTACTTC
.	.	TRBJ2-1	TRBV9	CASSVGPRKLYNEQFF	TGTGCCAGCAGCGTAGGTCCCCGGAAGCTCTACAATGAGCAGTTCTTC
.	.	TRBJ1-5	TRBV6-5	CASAQVRQPQHF	TGTGCCAGCGCGCAGGTTCGGCAGCCCCAGCATTTT
TRBD1	.	TRBJ1-3	TRBV7-9	CAILNGTAYAGNTIYF	TGTGCCATATTGAACGGGACAGCCTATGCTGGAAACACCATATATTTT
.	.	TRBJ2-1	TRBV7-9	CASVPPMVLRDSYNEQFF	TGTGCCAGCGTCCCCCCAATGGTATTACGGGACTCCTACAATGAGCAGTTCTTC
.	.	TRBJ2-1	TRBV7-9	CASSQAGLYNEQFF	TGTGCCAGCAGCCAAGCGGGCCTTTACAATGAGCAGTTCTTC
.	.	TRBJ1-2	TRBV19	CASSSPTGGGILYGYTF	TGTGCCAGTAGTAGTCCAACTGGGGGGGGCATCCTCTATGGCTACACCTTC
.	.	TRBJ1-1	TRBV7-2	CASSLVHVANTEAFF	TGTGCCAGCAGCTTAGTTCATGTAGCGAACACTGAAGCTTTCTTT
TRBD1	.	TRBJ1-2	TRBV18	CASSPRTGGLYDYGYTF	TGTGCCAGCTCACCCCGGACAGGGGGCCTTTATGACTATGGCTACACCTTC
TRBD1	.	TRBJ1-2	TRBV24-1	CATSPGQGNGYTF	TGTGCCACCTCACCGGGACAGGGTAATGGCTACACCTTC
TRBD1	.	TRBJ1-1	TRBV19	CATTGDRVRRTEAFF	TGTGCCACTACGGGGGACAGGGTTCGACGGACTGAAGCTTTCTTT
TRBD1	.	TRBJ2-7	TRBV9	CASSGTGFYEQYF	TGTGCCAGCAGCGGGACAGGGTTCTACGAGCAGTACTTC
.	.	TRBJ1-1	TRBV7-3	CASSRTGMNTEAFF	TGTGCCAGCAGTCGGACGGGGATGAACACTGAAGCTTTCTTT
.	.	TRBJ2-6	TRBV27	CASRSFKRGLSGANVLTF	TGTGCCAGCAGGTCCTTTAAACGAGGTTTGTCTGGGGCCAACGTCCTGACTTTC
.	.	TRBJ1-1	TRBV28	CASSLTENTEAFF	TGTGCCAGCAGTCTTACAGAGAACACTGAAGCTTTCTTT
TRBD1	.	TRBJ1-5	TRBV9	CASSPGTGGHQPQHF	TGTGCCAGCAGCCCAGGGACAGGGGGCCATCAGCCCCAGCATTTT
.	.	TRBJ2-7	TRBV12-5	CASGLGELPYEQYF	TGTGCTAGTGGTTTGGGGGAGCTCCCCTACGAGCAGTACTTC
.	.	TRBJ1-2	TRBV5-6	CASRKLIPRGHLTYGYTF	TGTGCCAGCAGAAAATTAATACCCAGGGGTCATTTGACGTATGGCTACACCTTC
.	.	TRBJ1-1	TRBV10-3	CAMGNTEAFF	TGTGCCATGGGGAACACTGAAGCTTTCTTT